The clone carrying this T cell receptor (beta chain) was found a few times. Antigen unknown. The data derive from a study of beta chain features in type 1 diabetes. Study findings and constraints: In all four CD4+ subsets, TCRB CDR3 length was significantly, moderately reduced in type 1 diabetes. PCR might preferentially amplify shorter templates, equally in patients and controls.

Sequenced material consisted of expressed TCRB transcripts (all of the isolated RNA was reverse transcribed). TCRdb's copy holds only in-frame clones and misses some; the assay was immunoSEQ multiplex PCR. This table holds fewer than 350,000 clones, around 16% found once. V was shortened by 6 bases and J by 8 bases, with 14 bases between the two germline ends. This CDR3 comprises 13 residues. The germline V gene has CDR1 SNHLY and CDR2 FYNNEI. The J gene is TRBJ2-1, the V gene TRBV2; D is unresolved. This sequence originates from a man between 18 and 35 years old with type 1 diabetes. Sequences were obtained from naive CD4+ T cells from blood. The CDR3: CASSLDSPDEQFF. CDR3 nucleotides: TGTGCCAGCAGCCTCGACTCACCCGATGAGCAGTTCTTC.